The rows below give T cell receptor beta chains drawn from one sample of a study of cytomegalovirus exposure and HLA in healthy donors. The protocol was immunoSEQ multiplex PCR, while the TCRdb copy is restricted to in-frame clones and leaves out a portion. The sample records about 200,000 clones, about three quarters being singletons. The sample was PBMCs. These receptors all stem from a woman aged 40 to 50 in good health and CMV-seronegative. Each CDR3 is given with its conserved first and last residue. Each record gives: clone size, D gene, J gene, V gene, CDR3 protein, CDR3 DNA. D genes are given only for firm matches. A row's size may be missing; if present it is once, few, many or a size class.

clone size: NA
D gene: TRBD1
J gene: TRBJ2-1
V gene: TRBV29-1
CDR3 protein: CSALTGSTYNEQFF
CDR3 DNA: TGCAGCGCCCTGACAGGGAGCACCTACAATGAGCAGTTCTTC

clone size: once
D gene: NA
J gene: TRBJ1-4
V gene: TRBV30
CDR3 protein: CAWSRGRSNEKLFF
CDR3 DNA: TGTGCCTGGAGTAGGGGTCGGAGCAATGAAAAACTGTTTTTT

clone size: NA
D gene: TRBD1
J gene: TRBJ2-7
V gene: TRBV5-1
CDR3 protein: CASSPGQGNYEQYF
CDR3 DNA: TGCGCCAGCAGCCCGGGACAGGGGAACTACGAGCAGTACTTC

clone size: NA
D gene: NA
J gene: TRBJ2-5
V gene: TRBV5-6
CDR3 protein: CASSFKAAQETQYF
CDR3 DNA: TGTGCCAGCAGCTTCAAAGCGGCGCAAGAGACCCAGTACTTC

clone size: NA
D gene: NA
J gene: TRBJ2-3
V gene: TRBV7-2
CDR3 protein: CASSLALTGDLLGTDTQYF
CDR3 DNA: TGTGCCAGCAGCTTAGCTTTGACGGGGGACCTCCTCGGCACAGATACGCAGTATTTT

clone size: NA
D gene: NA
J gene: TRBJ1-1
V gene: TRBV6-6
CDR3 protein: CASSYSKGDTEAFF
CDR3 DNA: TGTGCCAGCAGTTATTCAAAGGGGGACACTGAAGCTTTCTTT

clone size: NA
D gene: NA
J gene: TRBJ1-4
V gene: TRBV19
CDR3 protein: CASSTGSRNEKLFF
CDR3 DNA: TGTGCCAGTAGTACAGGCAGTAGAAATGAAAAACTGTTTTTT

clone size: NA
D gene: TRBD1
J gene: TRBJ2-7
V gene: TRBV18
CDR3 protein: CASSQLPGQGYEQYF
CDR3 DNA: TGTGCCAGCTCTCAACTTCCGGGACAGGGTTACGAGCAGTACTTC

clone size: NA
D gene: TRBD1
J gene: TRBJ2-7
V gene: TRBV6-5
CDR3 protein: CASSFPGQGYEQYF
CDR3 DNA: TGTGCCAGCAGTTTTCCGGGACAGGGCTACGAGCAGTACTTC

clone size: few
D gene: NA
J gene: TRBJ1-5
V gene: TRBV19
CDR3 protein: CASSMGQGPQPQHF
CDR3 DNA: TGTGCCAGTAGTATGGGGCAGGGTCCTCAGCCCCAGCATTTT

clone size: NA
D gene: NA
J gene: TRBJ1-4
V gene: TRBV5-1
CDR3 protein: CASSLELTGLTGGEKLFF
CDR3 DNA: TGCGCCAGCAGCTTGGAGCTAACGGGCCTAACGGGAGGGGAAAAACTGTTTTTT

clone size: NA
D gene: TRBD1
J gene: TRBJ2-5
V gene: TRBV9
CDR3 protein: CASSVVGGGQGETQYF
CDR3 DNA: TGTGCCAGCAGCGTAGTTGGAGGGGGACAGGGGGAGACCCAGTACTTC

clone size: NA
D gene: NA
J gene: TRBJ2-1
V gene: TRBV11-3
CDR3 protein: CASSPDRFLSSYNEQFF
CDR3 DNA: TGTGCCAGCAGCCCGGACAGATTCCTAAGCTCCTACAATGAGCAGTTCTTC

clone size: NA
D gene: TRBD2
J gene: TRBJ2-1
V gene: TRBV11-2
CDR3 protein: CASSPRLAGLGNEQFF
CDR3 DNA: TGTGCCAGCAGCCCCCGACTAGCGGGTTTAGGTAATGAGCAGTTCTTC

clone size: NA
D gene: TRBD2
J gene: TRBJ2-1
V gene: TRBV7-3
CDR3 protein: CASSLASGSGSFDEQFF
CDR3 DNA: TGTGCCAGCAGCTTAGCTTCGGGTAGCGGGAGTTTCGATGAGCAGTTCTTC

clone size: few
D gene: NA
J gene: TRBJ1-4
V gene: TRBV5-4
CDR3 protein: CASSVDRAPNEKLFF
CDR3 DNA: TGTGCCAGCAGCGTGGACAGAGCCCCGAATGAAAAACTGTTTTTT

clone size: NA
D gene: TRBD1
J gene: TRBJ2-2
V gene: TRBV9
CDR3 protein: CASSVVAQGDTGELFF
CDR3 DNA: TGTGCCAGCAGCGTAGTGGCCCAGGGGGACACCGGGGAGCTGTTTTTT

clone size: NA
D gene: TRBD2
J gene: TRBJ2-3
V gene: TRBV30
CDR3 protein: CAWSAGLADNTDTQYF
CDR3 DNA: TGTGCCTGGAGCGCTGGACTAGCGGATAACACAGATACGCAGTATTTT

clone size: NA
D gene: NA
J gene: TRBJ2-1
V gene: TRBV18
CDR3 protein: CASSRKANNEQFF
CDR3 DNA: TGTGCCAGCTCACGAAAAGCCAACAATGAGCAGTTCTTC

clone size: once
D gene: TRBD1
J gene: TRBJ1-2
V gene: TRBV4-3
CDR3 protein: CASSQDLRGWNYGYTF
CDR3 DNA: TGCGCCAGCAGCCAAGATCTCAGGGGGTGGAACTATGGCTACACCTTC

clone size: NA
D gene: NA
J gene: TRBJ2-1
V gene: TRBV5-4
CDR3 protein: CASSLVGTGPLANEQFF
CDR3 DNA: TGTGCCAGCAGCTTGGTAGGGACCGGGCCCCTAGCGAATGAGCAGTTCTTC

clone size: few
D gene: NA
J gene: TRBJ2-2
V gene: TRBV4-1
CDR3 protein: CASSQLRAQRGTGELFF
CDR3 DNA: TGCGCCAGCAGCCAGCTCCGGGCCCAAAGAGGGACCGGGGAGCTGTTTTTT

clone size: few
D gene: NA
J gene: TRBJ1-4
V gene: TRBV4-3
CDR3 protein: CASSQDLGVHEKLFF
CDR3 DNA: TGCGCCAGCAGCCAAGATCTCGGTGTTCATGAAAAACTGTTTTTT

clone size: NA
D gene: NA
J gene: TRBJ2-6
V gene: TRBV5-8
CDR3 protein: CASSLLFSAPISGANVLTF
CDR3 DNA: TGTGCCAGCAGCTTGCTATTCAGCGCCCCTATCTCTGGGGCCAACGTCCTGACTTTC

clone size: NA
D gene: TRBD2
J gene: TRBJ2-1
V gene: TRBV7-9
CDR3 protein: CASSLGAGAGGEQFF
CDR3 DNA: TGTGCCAGCAGCTTAGGAGCGGGAGCGGGGGGTGAGCAGTTCTTC

clone size: NA
D gene: NA
J gene: TRBJ1-1
V gene: TRBV18
CDR3 protein: CASSDRAPMNTEAFF
CDR3 DNA: TGTGCCAGCTCAGACAGAGCTCCCATGAACACTGAAGCTTTCTTT

clone size: NA
D gene: TRBD1
J gene: TRBJ2-7
V gene: TRBV5-6
CDR3 protein: CASSLGQGYYEQYF
CDR3 DNA: TGTGCCAGCAGCTTGGGACAGGGGTACTACGAGCAGTACTTC

clone size: NA
D gene: TRBD1
J gene: TRBJ1-2
V gene: TRBV27
CDR3 protein: CASSPRQGRHGYTF
CDR3 DNA: TGTGCCAGCAGTCCTCGACAGGGAAGGCATGGCTACACCTTC

clone size: NA
D gene: NA
J gene: TRBJ1-4
V gene: TRBV5-1
CDR3 protein: CASSPRVPQGGDGKLFF
CDR3 DNA: TGCGCCAGCAGCCCCAGGGTTCCTCAGGGCGGAGATGGAAAACTGTTTTTT

clone size: once
D gene: NA
J gene: TRBJ2-1
V gene: TRBV19
CDR3 protein: CASSGSWRNEQFF
CDR3 DNA: TGTGCCAGTAGCGGGAGCTGGAGGAATGAGCAGTTCTTC

clone size: NA
D gene: TRBD2
J gene: TRBJ2-3
V gene: TRBV5-1
CDR3 protein: CASSLVLAERGDTQYF
CDR3 DNA: TGCGCCAGCAGCTTGGTGCTAGCGGAAAGAGGTGATACGCAGTATTTT

clone size: once
D gene: TRBD2
J gene: TRBJ2-3
V gene: TRBV30
CDR3 protein: CAWGTSGRGTQYF
CDR3 DNA: TGTGCCTGGGGAACTAGCGGGCGGGGTACGCAGTATTTT

clone size: NA
D gene: NA
J gene: TRBJ1-3
V gene: TRBV19
CDR3 protein: CASSMRVSGNTIYF
CDR3 DNA: TGTGCCAGTAGTATGAGGGTCTCTGGAAACACCATATATTTT

clone size: few
D gene: NA
J gene: TRBJ1-3
V gene: TRBV9
CDR3 protein: CASSVDSGNTIYF
CDR3 DNA: TGTGCCAGCAGCGTCGACAGTGGAAACACCATATATTTT

clone size: NA
D gene: TRBD2
J gene: TRBJ2-1
V gene: TRBV7-8
CDR3 protein: CASSSLAGETDNEQFF
CDR3 DNA: TGTGCCAGCAGCTCCCTAGCGGGAGAAACCGACAATGAGCAGTTCTTC

clone size: NA
D gene: NA
J gene: TRBJ2-7
V gene: TRBV7-3
CDR3 protein: CASSFGSGVYEQYF
CDR3 DNA: TGTGCCAGCAGCTTCGGTTCAGGGGTCTACGAGCAGTACTTC

clone size: NA
D gene: NA
J gene: TRBJ2-3
V gene: TRBV14
CDR3 protein: CASSQAGADTQYF
CDR3 DNA: TGTGCCAGCAGCCAAGCGGGAGCAGATACGCAGTATTTT

clone size: NA
D gene: TRBD1
J gene: TRBJ2-1
V gene: TRBV27
CDR3 protein: CASSLGTGMVEQFF
CDR3 DNA: TGTGCCAGCAGTTTGGGGACAGGGATGGTTGAGCAGTTCTTC

clone size: NA
D gene: NA
J gene: TRBJ1-5
V gene: TRBV6-1
CDR3 protein: CASSERGQPQHF
CDR3 DNA: TGTGCCAGCAGTGAAAGGGGTCAGCCCCAGCATTTT

clone size: NA
D gene: NA
J gene: TRBJ2-2
V gene: TRBV7-2
CDR3 protein: CASSFGQVTGELFF
CDR3 DNA: TGTGCCAGCAGCTTTGGACAAGTCACCGGGGAGCTGTTTTTT

clone size: NA
D gene: TRBD1
J gene: TRBJ1-1
V gene: TRBV5-6
CDR3 protein: CASSSQDQGAPNTEAFF
CDR3 DNA: TGTGCCAGCAGCTCGCAGGATCAGGGGGCGCCGAACACTGAAGCTTTCTTT

clone size: few
D gene: TRBD1
J gene: TRBJ1-3
V gene: TRBV5-6
CDR3 protein: CASSSTGVGGNTIYF
CDR3 DNA: TGTGCCAGCAGCTCGACAGGGGTTGGTGGAAACACCATATATTTT

clone size: NA
D gene: TRBD1
J gene: TRBJ2-2
V gene: TRBV18
CDR3 protein: CASSPQGAWSGELFF
CDR3 DNA: TGTGCCAGCTCACCACAGGGGGCCTGGAGCGGGGAGCTGTTTTTT

clone size: NA
D gene: NA
J gene: TRBJ1-3
V gene: TRBV2
CDR3 protein: CASRADSSDGNTIYF
CDR3 DNA: TGTGCCAGCAGGGCGGACAGTTCCGACGGAAACACCATATATTTT

clone size: NA
D gene: NA
J gene: TRBJ1-2
V gene: TRBV5-8
CDR3 protein: CASRTGPAGGYTF
CDR3 DNA: TGTGCCAGCAGAACAGGTCCCGCGGGGGGCTACACCTTC